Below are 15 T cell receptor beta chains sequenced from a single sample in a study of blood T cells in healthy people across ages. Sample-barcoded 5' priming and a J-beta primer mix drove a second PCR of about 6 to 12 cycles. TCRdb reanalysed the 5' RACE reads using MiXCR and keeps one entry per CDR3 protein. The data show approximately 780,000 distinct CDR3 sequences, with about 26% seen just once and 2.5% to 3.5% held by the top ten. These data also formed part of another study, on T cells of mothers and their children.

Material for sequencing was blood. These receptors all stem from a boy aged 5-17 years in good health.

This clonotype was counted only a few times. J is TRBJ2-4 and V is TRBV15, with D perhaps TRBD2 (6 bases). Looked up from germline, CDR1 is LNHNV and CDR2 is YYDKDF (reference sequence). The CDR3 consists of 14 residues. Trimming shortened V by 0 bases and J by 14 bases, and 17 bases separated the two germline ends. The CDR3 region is CATSRDRTRRGKYF. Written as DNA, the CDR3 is TGTGCCACCAGCAGAGATAGAACTCGGAGGGGCAAGTACTTC.

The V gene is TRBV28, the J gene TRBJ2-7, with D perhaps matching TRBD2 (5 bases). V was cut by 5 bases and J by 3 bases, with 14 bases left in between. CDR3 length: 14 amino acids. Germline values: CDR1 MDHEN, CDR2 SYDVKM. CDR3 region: CASSTPGSSYEQYF. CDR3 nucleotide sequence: TGTGCCAGCAGTACCCCGGGATCCAGCTACGAGCAGTACTTC.

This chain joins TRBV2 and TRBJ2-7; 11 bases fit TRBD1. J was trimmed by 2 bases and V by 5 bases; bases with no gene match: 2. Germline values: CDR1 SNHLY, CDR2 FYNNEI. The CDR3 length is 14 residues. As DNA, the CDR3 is TGTGCCAGCAGTCGGGACAGGGGGACCTACGAGCAGTACTTC. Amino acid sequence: CASSRDRGTYEQYF. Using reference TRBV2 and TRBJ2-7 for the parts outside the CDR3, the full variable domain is EPEVTQTPSHQVTQMGQEVILRCVPISNHLYFYWYRQILGQKVEFLVSFYNNEISEKSEIFDDQFSVERPDGSNFTLKIRSTKLEDSAMYFCASSRDRGTYEQYFGPGTRLTVT.

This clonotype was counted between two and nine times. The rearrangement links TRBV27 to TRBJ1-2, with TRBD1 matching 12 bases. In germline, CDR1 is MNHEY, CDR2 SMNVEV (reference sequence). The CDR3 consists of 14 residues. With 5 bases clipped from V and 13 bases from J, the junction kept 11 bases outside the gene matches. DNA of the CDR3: TGTGCCAGCAGTCCAAGGGACAGGGGGCCTCCATCCACCTTC. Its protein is CASSPRDRGPPSTF.

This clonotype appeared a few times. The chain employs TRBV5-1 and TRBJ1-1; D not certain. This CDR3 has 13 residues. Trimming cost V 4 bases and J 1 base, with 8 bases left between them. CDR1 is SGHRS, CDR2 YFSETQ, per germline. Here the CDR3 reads CASSVGTNTEAFF. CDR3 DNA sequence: TGCGCCAGCAGCGTAGGAACGAACACTGAAGCTTTCTTT.

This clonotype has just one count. The CDR3 DNA follows: TGTGCCAGCAACTTCGGGACTAGCGGGGGGAATGAGCAGTTCTTC. This gives the protein CASNFGTSGGNEQFF. The V gene is TRBV6-6, the J gene TRBJ2-7; 15 positions match TRBD2. The DNA matches TRBJ2-1 better at its end, which makes the J call doubtful. The CDR3 loop spans 15 amino acids. The germline gives CDR1 MNHNY, CDR2 SVGAGI (reference sequence).

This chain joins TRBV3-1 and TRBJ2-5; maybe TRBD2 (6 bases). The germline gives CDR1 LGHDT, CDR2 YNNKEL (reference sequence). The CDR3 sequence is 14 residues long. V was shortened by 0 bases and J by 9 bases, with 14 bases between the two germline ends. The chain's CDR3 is CASSQEGSGLAQYF. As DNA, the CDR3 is TGTGCCAGCAGCCAAGAAGGTAGCGGCTTGGCCCAGTACTTC.

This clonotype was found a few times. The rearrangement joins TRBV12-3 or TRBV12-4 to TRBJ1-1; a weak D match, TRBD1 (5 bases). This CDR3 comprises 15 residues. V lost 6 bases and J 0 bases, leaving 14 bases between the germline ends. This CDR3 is CASSLGVPMNTEAFF. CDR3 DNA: TGTGCCAGCAGCTTGGGGGTCCCAATGAACACTGAAGCTTTCTTT.

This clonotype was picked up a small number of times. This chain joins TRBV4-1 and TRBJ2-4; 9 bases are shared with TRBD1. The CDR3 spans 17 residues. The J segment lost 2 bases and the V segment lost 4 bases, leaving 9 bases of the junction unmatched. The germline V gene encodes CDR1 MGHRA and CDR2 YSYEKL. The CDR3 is CASSPLPGQGTKNIQYF. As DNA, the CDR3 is TGCGCCAGCAGCCCACTACCGGGACAGGGAACCAAAAACATTCAGTACTTC.

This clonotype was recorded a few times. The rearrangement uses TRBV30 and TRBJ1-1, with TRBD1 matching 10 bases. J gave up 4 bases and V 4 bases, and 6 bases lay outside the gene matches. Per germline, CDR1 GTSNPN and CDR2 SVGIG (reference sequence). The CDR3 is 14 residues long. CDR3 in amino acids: CAWTPRTGGTEAFF. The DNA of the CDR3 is TGTGCCTGGACGCCAAGGACAGGGGGCACTGAAGCTTTCTTT.

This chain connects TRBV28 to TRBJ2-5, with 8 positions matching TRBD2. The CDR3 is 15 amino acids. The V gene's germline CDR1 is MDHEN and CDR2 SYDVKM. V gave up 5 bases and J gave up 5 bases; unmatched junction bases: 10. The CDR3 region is CASSPQRGRGETQYF. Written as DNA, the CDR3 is TGTGCCAGCAGTCCCCAGCGGGGGAGGGGGGAGACCCAGTACTTC.

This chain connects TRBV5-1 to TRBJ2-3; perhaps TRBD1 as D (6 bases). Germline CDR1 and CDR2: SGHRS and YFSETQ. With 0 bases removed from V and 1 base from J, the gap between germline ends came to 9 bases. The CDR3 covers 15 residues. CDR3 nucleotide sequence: TGCGCCAGCAGCTTGGACCACAGGGGCACAGATACGCAGTATTTT. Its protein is CASSLDHRGTDTQYF. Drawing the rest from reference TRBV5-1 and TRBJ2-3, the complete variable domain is KAGVTQTPRYLIKTRGQQVTLSCSPISGHRSVSWYQQTPGQGLQFLFEYFSETQRNKGNFPGRFSGRQFSNSRSEMNVSTLELGDSALYLCASSLDHRGTDTQYFGPGTRLTVL.

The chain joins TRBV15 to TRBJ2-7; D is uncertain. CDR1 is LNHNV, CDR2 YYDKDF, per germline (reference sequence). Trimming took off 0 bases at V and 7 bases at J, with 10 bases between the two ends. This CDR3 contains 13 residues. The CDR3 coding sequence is TGTGCCACCAGCAGAGACGGGCTTTGGGAGCAGTACTTC. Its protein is CATSRDGLWEQYF.

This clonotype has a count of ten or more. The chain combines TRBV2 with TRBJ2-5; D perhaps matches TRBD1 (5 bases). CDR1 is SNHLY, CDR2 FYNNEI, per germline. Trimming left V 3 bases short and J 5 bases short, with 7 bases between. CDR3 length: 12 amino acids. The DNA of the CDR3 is TGTGCCAGCAGTGAGGCAGGGGAGACCCAGTACTTC. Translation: CASSEAGETQYF.

CDR3 protein: CASRIDRLSTYNEQFF. The CDR3, as DNA: TGTGCCAGCAGGATCGACAGGTTGTCGACGTACAATGAGCAGTTCTTC. V and J are TRBV27 and TRBJ2-1; maybe TRBD1 (6 bases). V shed 6 bases and J shed 4 bases, with 19 bases lying between them. Germline CDR1 reads MNHEY; CDR2 reads SMNVEV (reference sequence). This CDR3 contains 16 residues.